The sequence of this TCR beta chain was determined in a study of neoadjuvant anti-PD-1 for oral cavity cancer. This clone showed up just a few times. Measured with immunoSEQ multiplex PCR; TCRdb has only the in-frame clones, and not every one. The profile covers about 23,000 clones, with 26% appearing a single time and roughly 15% taken by the ten largest. Trimming shortened V by 4 bases and J by 2 bases, and 15 bases separated the two germline ends. The germline V gene has CDR1 MGHRA and CDR2 YSYEKL. The length of the CDR3 is 16 residues. Time point: after neoadjuvant nivolumab, at surgical resection. The patients had HPV-negative, locally advanced oral cavity squamous cell carcinoma.

Sequencing was performed on tumor tissue, taken after nivolumab (anti-PD-1) treatment. The V gene is TRBV4-1, the J gene TRBJ2-1, with no clear D. The sequence derives from a person aged 35 to 85 with oral cavity squamous cell carcinoma. Here the CDR3 reads CASSLKAVIPYNEQFF. CDR3 in DNA: TGCGCCAGCAGCCTAAAGGCGGTAATACCCTACAATGAGCAGTTCTTC.